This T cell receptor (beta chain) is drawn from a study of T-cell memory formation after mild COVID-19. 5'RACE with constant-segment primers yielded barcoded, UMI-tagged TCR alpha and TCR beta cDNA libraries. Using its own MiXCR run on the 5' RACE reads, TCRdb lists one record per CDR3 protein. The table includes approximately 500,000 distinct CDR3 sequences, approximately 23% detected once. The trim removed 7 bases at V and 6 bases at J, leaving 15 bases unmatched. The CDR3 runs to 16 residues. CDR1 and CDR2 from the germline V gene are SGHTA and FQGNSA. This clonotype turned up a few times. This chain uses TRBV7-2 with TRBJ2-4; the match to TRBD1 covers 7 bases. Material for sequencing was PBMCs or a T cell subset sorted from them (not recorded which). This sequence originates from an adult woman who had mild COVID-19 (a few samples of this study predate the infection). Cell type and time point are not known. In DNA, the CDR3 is TGTGCCAGCAACCAAGGGGGCTGGGCAGGGAGAAACATTCAGTACTTC. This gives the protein CASNQGGWAGRNIQYF. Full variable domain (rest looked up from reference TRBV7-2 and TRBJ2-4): GAGVSQSPSNKVTEKGKDVELRCDPISGHTALYWYRQSLGQGLEFLIYFQGNSAPDKSGLPSDRFSAERTGGSVSTLTIQRTQQEDSAVYLCASNQGGWAGRNIQYFGAGTRLSVL.